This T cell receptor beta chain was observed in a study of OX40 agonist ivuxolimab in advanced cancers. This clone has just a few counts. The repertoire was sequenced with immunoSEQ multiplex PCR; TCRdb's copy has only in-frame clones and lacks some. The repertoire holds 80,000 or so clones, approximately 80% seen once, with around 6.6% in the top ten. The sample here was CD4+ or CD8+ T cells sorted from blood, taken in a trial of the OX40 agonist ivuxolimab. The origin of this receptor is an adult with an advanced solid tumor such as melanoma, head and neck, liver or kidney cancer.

CDR3 DNA: TGTGCCAGCAGCCATTTACCGTCCAACTATGGCTACACCTTC. Amino acids: CASSHLPSNYGYTF. The chain is built from TRBV14 and TRBJ1-2; no clear D gene. Germline CDR1 and CDR2: SGHDN and FVKESK. CDR3 size: 14 residues. Trimming cost V 3 bases and J 2 bases, with 10 bases left between them.